The 3 T cell receptor beta chains below come from one sample, sequenced in a study of shared T cell receptors in the human thymus. The table came from immunoSEQ multiplex PCR; TCRdb's copy has only in-frame clones and leaves some out. The sample lists more than 550,000 clones; 75% to 90% were seen once. These data are also associated with another study on human thymus T cells.

The specimen was thymocytes. All receptors come from a girl under three years old with a congenital heart defect.

The chain uses TRBV4-1 and TRBJ1-6; 12 nucleotides agree with TRBD1. V dropped 4 bases and J dropped 7; count of bases not matched to a gene: 5. This CDR3 comprises 16 residues. The germline V gene encodes CDR1 MGHRA and CDR2 YSYEKL. Here the CDR3 reads CASSRAGTGGNSPLHF. As DNA, the CDR3 is TGCGCCAGCAGCCGAGCCGGGACAGGGGGCAATTCACCCCTCCACTTT.

The V gene is TRBV6-1, the J gene TRBJ2-7, with D possibly matching TRBD2 (6 bases). Germline loops: CDR1 MNHNS, CDR2 SASEGT. This CDR3 is built from 17 residues. Between the trimmed V and J ends, which lost 3 bases and 3 bases, there was a span of 21 bases. CDR3 loop: CASSDPPEEGYLYEQYF. CDR3 DNA: TGTGCCAGCAGTGATCCCCCCGAGGAGGGGTATCTCTACGAGCAGTACTTC.

This clone was seen only a few times. J is TRBJ1-1 and V is TRBV7-4; D not certain. This CDR3 comprises 13 residues. Germline V CDR1 and CDR2: SGHVT, SQSDAQ. With 4 bases removed from V and 2 bases from J, the gap between germline ends came to 8 bases. The CDR3 bases are TGTGCCAGCAGCTCGGGGAGTAACACTGAAGCTTTCTTT. Its translation: CASSSGSNTEAFF.